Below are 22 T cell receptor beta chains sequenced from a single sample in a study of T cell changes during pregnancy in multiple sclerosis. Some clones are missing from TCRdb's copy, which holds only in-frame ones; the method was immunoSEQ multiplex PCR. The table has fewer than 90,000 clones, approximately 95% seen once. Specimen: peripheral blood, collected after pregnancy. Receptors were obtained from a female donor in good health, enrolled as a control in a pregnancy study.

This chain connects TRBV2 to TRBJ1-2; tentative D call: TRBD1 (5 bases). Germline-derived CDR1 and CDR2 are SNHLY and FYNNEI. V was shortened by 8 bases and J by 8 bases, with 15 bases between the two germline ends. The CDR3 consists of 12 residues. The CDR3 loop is CASRAEQEGYTF. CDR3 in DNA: TGTGCCAGCCGTGCCGAACAGGAGGGCTACACCTTC.

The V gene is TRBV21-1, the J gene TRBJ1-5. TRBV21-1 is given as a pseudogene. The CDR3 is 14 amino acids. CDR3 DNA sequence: TGTGCCAGCAGCGGGCGCGGGGGGCCTCAGCCCCAGCATTTT. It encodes CASSGRGGPQPQHF.

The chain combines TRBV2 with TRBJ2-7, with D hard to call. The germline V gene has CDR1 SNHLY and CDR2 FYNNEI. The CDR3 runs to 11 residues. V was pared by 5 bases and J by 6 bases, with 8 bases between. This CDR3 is CASSLNSEQYF. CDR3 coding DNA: TGTGCCAGCAGTCTTAACTCCGAGCAGTACTTC.

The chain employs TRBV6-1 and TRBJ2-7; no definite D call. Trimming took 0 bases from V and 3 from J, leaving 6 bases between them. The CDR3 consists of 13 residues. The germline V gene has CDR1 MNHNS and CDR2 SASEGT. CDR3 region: CASSEAPVYEQYF. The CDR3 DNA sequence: TGTGCCAGCAGTGAAGCTCCGGTCTACGAGCAGTACTTC.

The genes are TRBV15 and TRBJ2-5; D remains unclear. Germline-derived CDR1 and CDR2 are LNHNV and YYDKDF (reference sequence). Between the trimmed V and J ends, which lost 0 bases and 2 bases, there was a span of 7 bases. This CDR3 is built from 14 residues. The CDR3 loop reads CATSRDYTQETQYF. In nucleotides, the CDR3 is TGTGCCACCAGCAGAGATTACACGCAAGAGACCCAGTACTTC.

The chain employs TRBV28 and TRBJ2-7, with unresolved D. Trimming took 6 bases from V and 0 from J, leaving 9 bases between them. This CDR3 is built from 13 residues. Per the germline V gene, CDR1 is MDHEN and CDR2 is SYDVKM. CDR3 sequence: CASSPLLSYEQYF. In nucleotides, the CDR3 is TGTGCCAGCAGCCCACTCCTCTCCTACGAGCAGTACTTC.

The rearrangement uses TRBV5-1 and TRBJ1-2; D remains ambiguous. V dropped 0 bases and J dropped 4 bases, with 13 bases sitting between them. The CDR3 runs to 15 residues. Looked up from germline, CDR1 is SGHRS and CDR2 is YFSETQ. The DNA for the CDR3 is TGCGCCAGCAGCTTGGAAGACTTGGGTCTCTATGGCTACACCTTC. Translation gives CASSLEDLGLYGYTF. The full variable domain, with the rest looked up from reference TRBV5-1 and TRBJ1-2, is KAGVTQTPRYLIKTRGQQVTLSCSPISGHRSVSWYQQTPGQGLQFLFEYFSETQRNKGNFPGRFSGRQFSNSRSEMNVSTLELGDSALYLCASSLEDLGLYGYTFGSGTRLTVV.

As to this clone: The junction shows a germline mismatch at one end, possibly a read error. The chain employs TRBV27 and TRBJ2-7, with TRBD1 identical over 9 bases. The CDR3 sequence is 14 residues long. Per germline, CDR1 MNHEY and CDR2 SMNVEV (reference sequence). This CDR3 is CASSYGTGSSEQYF. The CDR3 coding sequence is TGTGCCAGCAGCTACGGGACAGGGTCCTCCGAGCAGTACTTC.

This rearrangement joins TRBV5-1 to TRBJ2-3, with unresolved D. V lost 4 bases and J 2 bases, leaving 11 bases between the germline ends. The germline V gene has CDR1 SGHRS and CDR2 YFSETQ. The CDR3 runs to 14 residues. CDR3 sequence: CASSLDRSTDTQYF. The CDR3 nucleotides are TGCGCCAGCAGCCTAGACCGATCCACAGATACGCAGTATTTT.

CDR3 nucleotides: TGTGCCAGCAGCCCTCGGGATTTCCAAGAGACCCAGTACTTC. As protein: CASSPRDFQETQYF. The V call is TRBV4-2, the J call TRBJ2-5; possibly TRBD2 for D (5 bases). The V gene lost 4 bases and the J gene lost 1 base, with 10 bases spanning the gap. The CDR3 loop spans 14 amino acids. The germline gives CDR1 LGHNA, CDR2 YNFKEQ.

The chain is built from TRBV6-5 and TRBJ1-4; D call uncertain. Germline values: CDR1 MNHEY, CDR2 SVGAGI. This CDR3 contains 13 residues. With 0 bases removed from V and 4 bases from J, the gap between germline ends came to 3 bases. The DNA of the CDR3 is TGTGCCAGCAGTTACTCATATAATGAAAAACTGTTTTTT. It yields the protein CASSYSYNEKLFF.

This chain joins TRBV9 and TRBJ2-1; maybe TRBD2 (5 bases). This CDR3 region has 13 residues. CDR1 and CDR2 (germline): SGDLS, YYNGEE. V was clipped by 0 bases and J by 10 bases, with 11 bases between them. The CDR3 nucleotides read TGTGCCAGCAGCGTAGGGGAGAGGGAAGAGCAGTTCTTC. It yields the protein CASSVGEREEQFF.

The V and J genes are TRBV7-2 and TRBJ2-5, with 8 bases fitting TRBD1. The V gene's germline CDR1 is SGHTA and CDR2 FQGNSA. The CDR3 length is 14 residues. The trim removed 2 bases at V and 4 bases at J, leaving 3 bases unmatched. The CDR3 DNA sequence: TGTGCCAGCAGCTTAATTACAGGGGGAGAGACCCAGTACTTC. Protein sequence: CASSLITGGETQYF.

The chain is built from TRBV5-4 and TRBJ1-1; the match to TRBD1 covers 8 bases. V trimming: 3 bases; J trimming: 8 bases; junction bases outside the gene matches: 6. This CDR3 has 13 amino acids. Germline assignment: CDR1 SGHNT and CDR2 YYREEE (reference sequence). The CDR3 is CASSSGQGSEAFF. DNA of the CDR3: TGTGCCAGCAGCTCCGGACAGGGTTCGGAAGCTTTCTTT.

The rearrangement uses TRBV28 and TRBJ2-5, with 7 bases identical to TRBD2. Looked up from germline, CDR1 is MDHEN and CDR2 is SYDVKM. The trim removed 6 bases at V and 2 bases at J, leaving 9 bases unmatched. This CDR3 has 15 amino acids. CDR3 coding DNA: TGTGCCAGCAGCTCTGGGGGGAGGGGACAAGAGACCCAGTACTTC. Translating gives CASSSGGRGQETQYF.

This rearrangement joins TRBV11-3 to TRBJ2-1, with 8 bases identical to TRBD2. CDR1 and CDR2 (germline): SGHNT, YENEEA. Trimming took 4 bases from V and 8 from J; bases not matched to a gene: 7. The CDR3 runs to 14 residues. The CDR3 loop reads CASSYGTSWDEQFF. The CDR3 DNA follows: TGTGCCAGCAGCTACGGGACTAGTTGGGATGAGCAGTTCTTC. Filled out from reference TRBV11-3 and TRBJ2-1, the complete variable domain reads EAGVVQSPRYKIIEKKQPVAFWCNPISGHNTLYWYLQNLGQGPELLIRYENEEAVDDSQLPKDRFSAERLKGVDSTLKIQPAELGDSAVYLCASSYGTSWDEQFFGPGTRLTVL.

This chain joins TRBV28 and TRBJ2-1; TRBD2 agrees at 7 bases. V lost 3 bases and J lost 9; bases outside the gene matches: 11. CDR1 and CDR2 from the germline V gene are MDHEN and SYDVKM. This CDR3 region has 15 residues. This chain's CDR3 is CASSFISGLWGEQFF. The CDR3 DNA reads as TGTGCCAGCAGTTTCATTTCGGGACTATGGGGTGAGCAGTTCTTC.

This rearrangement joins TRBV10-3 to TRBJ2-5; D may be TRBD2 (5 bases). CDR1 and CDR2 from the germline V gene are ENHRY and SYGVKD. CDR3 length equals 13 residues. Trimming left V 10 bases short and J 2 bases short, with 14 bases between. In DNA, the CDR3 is TGTGCCACAACCGGGGAACCGCAAGAGACCCAGTACTTC. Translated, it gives CATTGEPQETQYF.

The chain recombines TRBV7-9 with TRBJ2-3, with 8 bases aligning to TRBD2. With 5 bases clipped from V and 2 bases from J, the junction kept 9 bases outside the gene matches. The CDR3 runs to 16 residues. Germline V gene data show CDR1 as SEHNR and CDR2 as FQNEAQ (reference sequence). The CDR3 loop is CASSILDSGNTDTQYF. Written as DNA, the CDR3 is TGTGCCAGCAGCATACTGGATAGCGGGAACACAGATACGCAGTATTTT.

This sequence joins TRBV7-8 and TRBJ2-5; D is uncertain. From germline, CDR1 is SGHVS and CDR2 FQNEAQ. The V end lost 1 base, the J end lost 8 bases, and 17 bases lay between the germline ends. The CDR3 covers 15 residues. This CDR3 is CASSLEIAVGVTQYF. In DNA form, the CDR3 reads TGTGCCAGCAGCTTAGAGATAGCAGTCGGAGTAACCCAGTACTTC.

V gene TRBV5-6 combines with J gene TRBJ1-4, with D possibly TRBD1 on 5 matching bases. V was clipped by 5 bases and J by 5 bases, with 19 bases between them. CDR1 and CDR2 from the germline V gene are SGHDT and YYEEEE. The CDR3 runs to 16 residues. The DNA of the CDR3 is TGTGCCAGCAGTTCGGACACCAGGGTTCAGAATGAAAAACTGTTTTTT. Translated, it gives CASSSDTRVQNEKLFF.

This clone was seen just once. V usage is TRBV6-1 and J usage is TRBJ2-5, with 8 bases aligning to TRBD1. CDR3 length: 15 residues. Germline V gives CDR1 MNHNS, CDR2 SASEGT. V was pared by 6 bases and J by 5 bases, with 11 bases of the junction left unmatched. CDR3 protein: CASSFLTGVSETQYF. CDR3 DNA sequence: TGTGCCAGCAGCTTTCTGACAGGGGTTTCGGAGACCCAGTACTTC.